Below are 10 T cell receptor beta chains sequenced from a single sample in a study of technical replicates of blood from a handful of donors. The protocol was immunoSEQ multiplex PCR, while the TCRdb copy is restricted to in-frame clones and leaves out a portion. The sample yields roughly 52,000 clones, 90% to 95% seen once. Sample: PBMCs. These receptors all stem from a human donor in good health. Some clones in this sample may be carry-over from other donors' samples.

The CDR3 coding sequence is TGTGCCAGCAGCTCCCCCGGCCGGGACTACAATGAGCAGTTCTTC. It codes for CASSSPGRDYNEQFF. The rearrangement joins TRBV7-2 to TRBJ2-1; a weak D match, TRBD2 (5 bases). The length of the CDR3 is 15 residues. V was cut by 4 bases and J by 3 bases, with 13 bases left in between. The germline gives CDR1 SGHTA, CDR2 FQGNSA.

This chain joins TRBV7-9 and TRBJ1-1, with TRBD1 identical over 8 bases. The V gene end was trimmed by 6 bases and the J gene end by 5 bases; junction bases not matched to a gene: 8. CDR1 and CDR2 from the germline V gene are SEHNR and FQNEAQ (reference sequence). CDR3 length equals 14 residues. CDR3 in DNA: TGTGCCAGCAGGCGCACAGGGGGGGGTACTGAAGCTTTCTTT. Translating it yields CASRRTGGGTEAFF.

Worth noting for this clone: Within the sample, other DNA sequences also encode this same CDR3. J is TRBJ2-1 and V is TRBV14, with 14 positions matching TRBD2. V lost 1 base to trimming and J lost 4 bases; unmatched junction nucleotides: 3. The CDR3 loop spans 17 amino acids. CDR1 and CDR2 (germline): SGHDN, FVKESK. CDR3 sequence: CASSQGLAGGRYNEQFF. The DNA for the CDR3 is TGTGCCAGCAGCCAAGGACTAGCGGGGGGGCGATACAATGAGCAGTTCTTC. Filled out from reference TRBV14 and TRBJ2-1, the complete variable domain reads EAGVTQFPSHSVIEKGQTVTLRCDPISGHDNLYWYRRVMGKEIKFLLHFVKESKQDESGMPNNRFLAERTGGTYSTLKVQPAELEDSGVYFCASSQGLAGGRYNEQFFGPGTRLTVL.

This chain uses TRBV5-6 with TRBJ2-7, with 12 bases matching TRBD2. Looked up from germline, CDR1 is SGHDT and CDR2 is YYEEEE. This CDR3 region has 16 residues. V lost 5 bases, J lost 5 bases, and 11 bases stayed unmatched. CDR3 nucleotide sequence: TGTGCCAGCAGAACCATCGGACTAGCGGGAAGAAACGAGCAGTACTTC. This gives the protein CASRTIGLAGRNEQYF.

The V call is TRBV2, the J call TRBJ2-7; D may be TRBD1 (5 bases). Looked up from germline, CDR1 is SNHLY and CDR2 is FYNNEI. The V and J ends lost 5 bases and 6 bases respectively, with 8 bases between them. This CDR3 has 11 residues. As DNA, the CDR3 is TGTGCCAGCAGTCAGGGTATCGAGCAGTACTTC. Translated: CASSQGIEQYF.

This clone was observed once. The chain carries TRBV7-9 and TRBJ2-5; TRBD2 is a possible D gene (5 bases). Germline CDR1 and CDR2: SEHNR and FQNEAQ (reference sequence). CDR3 length: 12 residues. Trimming left V 3 bases short and J 3 bases short, with 5 bases between. The CDR3 loop is CASSFGEETQYF. The CDR3 coding sequence is TGTGCCAGCAGCTTCGGGGAAGAGACCCAGTACTTC.

The gene calls are TRBV4-3 and TRBJ2-7, with 7 bases that match TRBD2. Trimming at V came to 1 base and at J to 3 bases, leaving 9 bases not matched to a gene. The CDR3 runs to 16 residues. The germline CDR1 and CDR2 sequences are LGHNA and YSLEER. CDR3 bases: TGCGCCAGCAGCCAAGGCTGGGGAGCGGGACTCTACGAGCAGTACTTC. Translation: CASSQGWGAGLYEQYF.

The gene calls are TRBV19 and TRBJ1-5; TRBD1 agrees at 9 bases. The CDR3 extends over 16 amino acids. J was trimmed by 6 bases and V by 9 bases; bases with no gene match: 15. Per the germline V gene, CDR1 is LNHDA and CDR2 is SQIVND (reference sequence). The CDR3 DNA is TGTGCCAGCCAGCGAGGACAGGGGATATCTCTTCAGCCCCAGCATTTT. Amino acids: CASQRGQGISLQPQHF.

The chain uses TRBV7-7 and TRBJ2-5; the match to TRBD1 covers 9 bases. CDR1 and CDR2 (germline): SSHAT, FNYEAQ (reference sequence). CDR3 size: 14 residues. The trim removed 5 bases at V and 4 bases at J, leaving 5 bases unmatched. The CDR3 bases are TGTGCCAGCAGCCAGGGACAGGGAAGAGAGACCCAGTACTTC. This codes for CASSQGQGRETQYF. Filled out from reference TRBV7-7 and TRBJ2-5, the complete variable domain reads GAGVSQSPRYKVTKRGQDVTLRCDPISSHATLYWYQQALGQGPEFLTYFNYEAQPDKSGLPSDRFSAERPEGSISTLTIQRTEQRDSAMYRCASSQGQGRETQYFGPGTRLLVL.

The chain uses TRBV19 and TRBJ1-5, with no clear D. The CDR3 length is 12 residues. Deletions cut 5 bases from V and 1 base from J, with 3 bases between. Germline V gene sequence: CDR1 LNHDA, CDR2 SQIVND (reference sequence). CDR3 coding DNA: TGTGCCAGTAGTGGCAGCAATCAGCCCCAGCATTTT. This codes for CASSGSNQPQHF.